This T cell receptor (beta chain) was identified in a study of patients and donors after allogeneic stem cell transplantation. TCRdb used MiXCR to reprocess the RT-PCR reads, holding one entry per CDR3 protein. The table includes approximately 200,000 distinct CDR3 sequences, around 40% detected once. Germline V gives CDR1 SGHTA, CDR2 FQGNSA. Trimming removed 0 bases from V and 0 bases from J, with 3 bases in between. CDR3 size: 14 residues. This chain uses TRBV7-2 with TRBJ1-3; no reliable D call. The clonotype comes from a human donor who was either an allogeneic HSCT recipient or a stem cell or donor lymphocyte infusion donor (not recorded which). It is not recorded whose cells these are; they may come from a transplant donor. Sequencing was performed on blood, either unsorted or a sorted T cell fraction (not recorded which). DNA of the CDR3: TGTGCCAGCAGCTTAGCAGTCTCTGGAAACACCATATATTTT. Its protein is CASSLAVSGNTIYF.